This record looks at one TCR beta chain sequence and its context. These data belong to a study of T cell clonotyping in hematopoietic cell transplantation. The data were produced by immunoSEQ multiplex PCR, yet TCRdb's version contains in-frame clones alone and is incomplete. The sample comprises fewer than 15,000 clones, about nine tenths of which are singletons, and less than 1.5% rests with the top ten. This CDR3 spans 12 amino acids. V was clipped by 6 bases and J by 6 bases; unmatched bases: 4. The germline V gene has CDR1 SQVTM and CDR2 ANQGSEA. Sequencing was done on a sample of peripheral blood mononuclear cells. The V gene is TRBV29-1, the J gene TRBJ1-2, with 10 bases fitting TRBD1. The sequence came from a young man in good health. Some clones in this sample may be carry-over from other donors' samples. CDR3 amino acids: CSVTGTGDGYTF. The CDR3 coding sequence is TGCAGCGTGACGGGGACAGGGGATGGCTACACCTTC.